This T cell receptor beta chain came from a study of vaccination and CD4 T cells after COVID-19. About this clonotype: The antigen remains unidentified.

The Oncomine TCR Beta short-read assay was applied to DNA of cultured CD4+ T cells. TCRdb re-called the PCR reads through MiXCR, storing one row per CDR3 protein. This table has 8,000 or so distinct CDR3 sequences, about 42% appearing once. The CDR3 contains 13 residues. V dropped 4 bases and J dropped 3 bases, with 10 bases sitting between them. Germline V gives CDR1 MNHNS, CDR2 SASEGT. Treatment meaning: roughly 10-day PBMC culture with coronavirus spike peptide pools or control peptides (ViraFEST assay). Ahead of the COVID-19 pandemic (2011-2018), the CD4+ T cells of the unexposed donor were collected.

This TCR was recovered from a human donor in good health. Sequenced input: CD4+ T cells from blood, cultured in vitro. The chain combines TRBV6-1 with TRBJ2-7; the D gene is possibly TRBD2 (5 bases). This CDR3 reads CASSVGSDYEQYF. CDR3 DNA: TGTGCCAGCAGTGTGGGTAGCGACTACGAGCAGTACTTC.